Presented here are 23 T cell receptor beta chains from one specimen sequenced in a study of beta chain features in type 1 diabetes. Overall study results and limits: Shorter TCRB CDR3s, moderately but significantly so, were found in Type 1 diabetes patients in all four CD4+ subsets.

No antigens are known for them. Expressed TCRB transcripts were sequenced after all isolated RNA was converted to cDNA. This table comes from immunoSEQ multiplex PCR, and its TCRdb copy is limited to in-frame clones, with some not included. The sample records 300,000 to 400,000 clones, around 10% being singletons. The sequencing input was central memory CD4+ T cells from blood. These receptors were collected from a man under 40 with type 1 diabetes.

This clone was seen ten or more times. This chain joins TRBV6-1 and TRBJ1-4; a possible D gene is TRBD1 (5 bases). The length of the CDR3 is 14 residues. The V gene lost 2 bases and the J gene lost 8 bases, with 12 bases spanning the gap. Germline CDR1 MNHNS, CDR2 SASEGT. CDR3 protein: CASSEQGYGEKLFF. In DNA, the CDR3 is TGTGCCAGCAGTGAACAGGGTTACGGGGAAAAACTGTTTTTT.

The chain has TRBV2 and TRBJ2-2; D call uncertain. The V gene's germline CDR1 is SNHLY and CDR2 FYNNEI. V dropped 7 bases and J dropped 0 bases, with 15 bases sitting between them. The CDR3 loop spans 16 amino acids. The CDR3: CASNPRPFPNTGELFF. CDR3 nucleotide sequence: TGTGCCAGCAACCCACGACCCTTTCCGAACACCGGGGAGCTGTTTTTT.

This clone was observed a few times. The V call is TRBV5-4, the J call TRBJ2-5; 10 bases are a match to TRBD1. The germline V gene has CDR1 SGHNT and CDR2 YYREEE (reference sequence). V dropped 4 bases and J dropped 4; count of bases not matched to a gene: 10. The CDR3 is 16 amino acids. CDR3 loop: CASSPTATGGRETQYF. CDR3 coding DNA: TGTGCCAGCAGCCCCACCGCGACAGGGGGCCGAGAGACCCAGTACTTC.

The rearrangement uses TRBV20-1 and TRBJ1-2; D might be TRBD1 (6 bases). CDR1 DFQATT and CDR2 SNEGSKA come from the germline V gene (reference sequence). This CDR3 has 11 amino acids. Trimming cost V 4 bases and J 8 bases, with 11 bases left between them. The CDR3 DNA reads TGCAGTGCTACCCCGACAGGAGGCTACACCTTC. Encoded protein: CSATPTGGYTF.

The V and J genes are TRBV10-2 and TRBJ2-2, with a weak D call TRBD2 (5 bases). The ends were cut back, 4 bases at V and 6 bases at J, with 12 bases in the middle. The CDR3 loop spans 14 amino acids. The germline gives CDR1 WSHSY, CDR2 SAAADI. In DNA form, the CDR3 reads TGCGCCAGCAGTGGTTCCGGACTCTCCGGGGAGCTGTTTTTT. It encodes CASSGSGLSGELFF.

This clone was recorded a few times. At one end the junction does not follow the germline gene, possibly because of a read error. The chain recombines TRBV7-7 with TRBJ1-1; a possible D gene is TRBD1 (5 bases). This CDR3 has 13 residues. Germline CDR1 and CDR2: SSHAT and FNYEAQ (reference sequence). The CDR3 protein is CASSNDRNTEAFF. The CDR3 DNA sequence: TGTGCTAGCAGCAACGACAGGAACACTGAAGCTTTCTTT. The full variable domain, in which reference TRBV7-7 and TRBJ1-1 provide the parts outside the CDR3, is GAGVSQSPRYKVTKRGQDVTLRCDPISSHATLYWYQQALGQGPEFLTYFNYEAQPDKSGLPSDRFSAERPEGSISTLTIQRTEQRDSAMYRCASSNDRNTEAFFGQGTRLTVV.

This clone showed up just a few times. CDR3 bases: TGTGCCAGCAGTCGACAGGGGTGGAGCAATCAGCCCCAGCATTTT. Translating it yields CASSRQGWSNQPQHF. This chain joins TRBV2 and TRBJ1-5, with TRBD1 matching over 8 bases. J gave up 1 base and V 5 bases, and 4 bases lay outside the gene matches. From germline, CDR1 is SNHLY and CDR2 FYNNEI. The CDR3 extends over 15 amino acids.

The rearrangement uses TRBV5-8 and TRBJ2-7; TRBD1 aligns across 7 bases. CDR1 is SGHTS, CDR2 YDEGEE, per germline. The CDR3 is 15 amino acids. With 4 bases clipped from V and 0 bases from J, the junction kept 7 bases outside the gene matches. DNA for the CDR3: TGTGCCAGCAGCGCCTCCGGGACAGTCTCCTACGAGCAGTACTTC. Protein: CASSASGTVSYEQYF.

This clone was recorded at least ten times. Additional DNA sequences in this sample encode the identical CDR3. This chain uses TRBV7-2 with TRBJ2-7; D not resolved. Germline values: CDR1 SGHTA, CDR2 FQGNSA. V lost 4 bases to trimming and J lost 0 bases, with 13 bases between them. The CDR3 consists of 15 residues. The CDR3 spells CASSSRAGSSYEQYF. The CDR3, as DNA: TGTGCCAGCAGCTCCCGGGCTGGGTCCTCCTACGAGCAGTACTTC.

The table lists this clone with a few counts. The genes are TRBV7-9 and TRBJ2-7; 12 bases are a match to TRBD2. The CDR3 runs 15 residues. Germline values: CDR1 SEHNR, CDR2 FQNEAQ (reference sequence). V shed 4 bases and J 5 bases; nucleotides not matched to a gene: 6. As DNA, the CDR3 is TGTGCCAGCAGCTCGGGACTAGCGGGTCCCAACGAGCAGTACTTC. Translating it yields CASSSGLAGPNEQYF.

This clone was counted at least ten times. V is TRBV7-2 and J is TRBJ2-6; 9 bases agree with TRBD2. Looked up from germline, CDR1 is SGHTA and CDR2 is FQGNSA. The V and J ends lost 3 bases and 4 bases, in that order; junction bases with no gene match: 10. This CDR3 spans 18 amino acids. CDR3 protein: CASSFDSGSLQGANVLTF. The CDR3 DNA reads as TGTGCCAGCAGCTTCGATAGCGGGAGTCTCCAAGGGGCCAACGTCCTGACTTTC. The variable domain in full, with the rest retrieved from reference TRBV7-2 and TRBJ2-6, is GAGVSQSPSNKVTEKGKDVELRCDPISGHTALYWYRQSLGQGLEFLIYFQGNSAPDKSGLPSDRFSAERTGGSVSTLTIQRTQQEDSAVYLCASSFDSGSLQGANVLTFGAGSRLTVL.

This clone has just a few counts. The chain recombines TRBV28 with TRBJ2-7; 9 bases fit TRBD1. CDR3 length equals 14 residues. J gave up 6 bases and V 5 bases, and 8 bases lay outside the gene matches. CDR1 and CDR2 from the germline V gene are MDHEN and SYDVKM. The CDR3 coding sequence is TGTGCCAGCAGTCGGGACAGGGCGATGGCCGAGCAGTACTTC. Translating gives CASSRDRAMAEQYF.

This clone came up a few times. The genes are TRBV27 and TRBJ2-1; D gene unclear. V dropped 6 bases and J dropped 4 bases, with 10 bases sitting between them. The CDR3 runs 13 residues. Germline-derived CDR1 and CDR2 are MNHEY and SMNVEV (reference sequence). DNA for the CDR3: TGTGCCAGCAGCCCTCGCGCGTACAATGAGCAGTTCTTC. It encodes CASSPRAYNEQFF.

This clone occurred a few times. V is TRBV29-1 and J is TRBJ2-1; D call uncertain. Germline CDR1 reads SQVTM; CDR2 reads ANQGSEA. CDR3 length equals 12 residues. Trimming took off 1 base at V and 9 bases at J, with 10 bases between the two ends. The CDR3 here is CSVEGLILEQFF. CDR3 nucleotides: TGCAGCGTTGAAGGGCTTATTCTTGAGCAGTTCTTC.

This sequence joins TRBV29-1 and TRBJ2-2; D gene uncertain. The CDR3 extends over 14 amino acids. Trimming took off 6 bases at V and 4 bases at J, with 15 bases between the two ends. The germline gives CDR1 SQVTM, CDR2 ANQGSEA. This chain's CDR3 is CSVRKGQSTGELFF. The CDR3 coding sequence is TGCAGCGTCCGTAAAGGCCAAAGCACCGGGGAGCTGTTTTTT.

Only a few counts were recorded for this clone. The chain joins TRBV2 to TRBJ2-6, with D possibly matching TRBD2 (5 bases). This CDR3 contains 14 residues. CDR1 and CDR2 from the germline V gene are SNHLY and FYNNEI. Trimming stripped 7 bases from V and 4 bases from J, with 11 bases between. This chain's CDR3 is CASTQEAGANVLTF. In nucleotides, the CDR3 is TGTGCCAGCACCCAGGAGGCCGGGGCCAACGTCCTGACTTTC.

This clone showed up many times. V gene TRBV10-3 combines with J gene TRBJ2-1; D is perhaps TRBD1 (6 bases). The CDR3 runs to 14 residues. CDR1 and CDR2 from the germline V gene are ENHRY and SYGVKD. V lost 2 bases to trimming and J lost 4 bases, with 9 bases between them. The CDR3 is CAISEAGDYNEQFF. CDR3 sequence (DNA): TGTGCCATCAGTGAGGCAGGGGATTACAATGAGCAGTTCTTC.

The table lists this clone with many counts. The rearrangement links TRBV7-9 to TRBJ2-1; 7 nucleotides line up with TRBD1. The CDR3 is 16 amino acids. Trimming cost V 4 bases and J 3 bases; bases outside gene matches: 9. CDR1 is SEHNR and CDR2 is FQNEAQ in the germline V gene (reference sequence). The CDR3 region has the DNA TGTGCCAGCAGCTACTCTAGGGGGCTTATCTACAATGAGCAGTTCTTC. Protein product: CASSYSRGLIYNEQFF.

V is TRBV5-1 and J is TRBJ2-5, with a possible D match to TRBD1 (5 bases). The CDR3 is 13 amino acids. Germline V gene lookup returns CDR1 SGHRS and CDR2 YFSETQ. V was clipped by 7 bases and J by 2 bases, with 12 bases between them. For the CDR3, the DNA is TGCGCCAGCTACCCCAGGGCTCAAGAGACCCAGTACTTC. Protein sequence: CASYPRAQETQYF.

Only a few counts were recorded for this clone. CDR3 region: CASSPGTGVGYEQYF. The CDR3 DNA sequence: TGTGCCAGCAGCCCCGGGACAGGGGTTGGGTACGAGCAGTACTTC. The chain recombines TRBV7-9 with TRBJ2-7, with 10 bases aligning to TRBD1. Germline CDR1 and CDR2: SEHNR and FQNEAQ (reference sequence). V was pared by 5 bases and J by 4 bases, with 8 bases of the junction left unmatched. The CDR3 runs to 15 residues. Using reference TRBV7-9 and TRBJ2-7 for the parts outside the CDR3, the full variable domain is DTGVSQNPRHKITKRGQNVTFRCDPISEHNRLYWYRQTLGQGPEFLTYFQNEAQLEKSRLLSDRFSAERPKGSFSTLEIQRTEQGDSAMYLCASSPGTGVGYEQYFGPGTRLTVT.

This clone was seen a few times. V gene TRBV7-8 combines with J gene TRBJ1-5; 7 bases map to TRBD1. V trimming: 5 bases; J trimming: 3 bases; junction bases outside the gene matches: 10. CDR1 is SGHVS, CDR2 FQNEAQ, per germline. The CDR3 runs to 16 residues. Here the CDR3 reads CASSPKYGTANQPQHF. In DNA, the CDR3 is TGTGCCAGCAGCCCGAAATACGGGACAGCCAATCAGCCCCAGCATTTT.

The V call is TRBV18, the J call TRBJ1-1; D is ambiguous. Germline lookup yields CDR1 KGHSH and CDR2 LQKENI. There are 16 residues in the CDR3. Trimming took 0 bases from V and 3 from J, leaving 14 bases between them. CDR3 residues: CASSPPPLDRDTEAFF. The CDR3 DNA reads TGTGCCAGCTCACCACCCCCTCTTGACCGAGACACTGAAGCTTTCTTT.

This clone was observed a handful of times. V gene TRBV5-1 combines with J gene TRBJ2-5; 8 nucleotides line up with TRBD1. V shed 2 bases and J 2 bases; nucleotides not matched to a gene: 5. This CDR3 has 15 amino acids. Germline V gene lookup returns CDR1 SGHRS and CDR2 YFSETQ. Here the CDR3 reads CASSFGRTGQETQYF. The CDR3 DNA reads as TGCGCCAGCAGCTTTGGCCGGACAGGGCAAGAGACCCAGTACTTC. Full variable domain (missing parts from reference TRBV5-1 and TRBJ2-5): KAGVTQTPRYLIKTRGQQVTLSCSPISGHRSVSWYQQTPGQGLQFLFEYFSETQRNKGNFPGRFSGRQFSNSRSEMNVSTLELGDSALYLCASSFGRTGQETQYFGPGTRLLVL.